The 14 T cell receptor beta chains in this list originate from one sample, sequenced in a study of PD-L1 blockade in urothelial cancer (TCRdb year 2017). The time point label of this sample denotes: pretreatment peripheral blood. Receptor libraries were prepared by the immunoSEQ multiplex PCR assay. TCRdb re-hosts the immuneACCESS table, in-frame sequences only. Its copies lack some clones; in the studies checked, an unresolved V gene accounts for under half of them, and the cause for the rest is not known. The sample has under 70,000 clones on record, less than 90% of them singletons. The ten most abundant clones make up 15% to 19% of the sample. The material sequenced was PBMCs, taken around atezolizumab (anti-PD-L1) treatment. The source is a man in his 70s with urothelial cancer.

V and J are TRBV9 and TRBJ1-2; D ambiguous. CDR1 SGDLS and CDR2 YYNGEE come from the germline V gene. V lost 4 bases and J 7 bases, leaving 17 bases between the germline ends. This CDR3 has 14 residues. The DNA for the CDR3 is TGTGCCAGCAGCTCCCGGACCCTAGAGGGTGGCTACACCTTC. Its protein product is CASSSRTLEGGYTF.

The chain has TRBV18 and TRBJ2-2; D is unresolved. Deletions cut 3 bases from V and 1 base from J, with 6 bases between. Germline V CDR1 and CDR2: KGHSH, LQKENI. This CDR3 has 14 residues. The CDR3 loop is CASSPRQNTGELFF. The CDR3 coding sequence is TGTGCCAGCTCACCCCGACAGAACACCGGGGAGCTGTTTTTT. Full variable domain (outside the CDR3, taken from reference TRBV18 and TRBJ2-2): NAGVMQNPRHLVRRRGQEARLRCSPMKGHSHVYWYRQLPEEGLKFMVYLQKENIIDESGMPKERFSAEFPKEGPSILRIQQVVRGDSAAYFCASSPRQNTGELFFGEGSRLTVL.

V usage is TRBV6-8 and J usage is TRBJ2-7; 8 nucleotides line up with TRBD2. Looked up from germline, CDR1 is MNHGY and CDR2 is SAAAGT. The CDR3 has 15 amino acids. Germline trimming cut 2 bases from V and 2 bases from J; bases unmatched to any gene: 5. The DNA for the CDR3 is TGTGCCAGCAGTTACGAAGCGGGAGCGACCTACGAGCAGTACTTC. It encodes CASSYEAGATYEQYF.

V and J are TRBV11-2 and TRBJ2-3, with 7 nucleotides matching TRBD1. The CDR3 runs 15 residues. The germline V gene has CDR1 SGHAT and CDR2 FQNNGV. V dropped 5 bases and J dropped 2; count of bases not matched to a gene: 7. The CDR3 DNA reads TGTGCCAGCAGCCCCGGGACAGCGGACACAGATACGCAGTATTTT. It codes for CASSPGTADTDTQYF.

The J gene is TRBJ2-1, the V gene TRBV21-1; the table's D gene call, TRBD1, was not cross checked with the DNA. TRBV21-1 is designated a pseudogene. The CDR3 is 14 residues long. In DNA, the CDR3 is TGTGCCAGCAGCAGTGGGCCCAACTACAATGAGCAGTTCTTC. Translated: CASSSGPNYNEQFF.

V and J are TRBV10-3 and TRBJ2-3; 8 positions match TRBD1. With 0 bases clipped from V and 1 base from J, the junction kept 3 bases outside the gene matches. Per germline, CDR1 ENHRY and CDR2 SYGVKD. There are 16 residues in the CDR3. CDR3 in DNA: TGTGCCATCAGTGAGTCTGCGACAGGGGGCACAGATACGCAGTATTTT. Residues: CAISESATGGTDTQYF.

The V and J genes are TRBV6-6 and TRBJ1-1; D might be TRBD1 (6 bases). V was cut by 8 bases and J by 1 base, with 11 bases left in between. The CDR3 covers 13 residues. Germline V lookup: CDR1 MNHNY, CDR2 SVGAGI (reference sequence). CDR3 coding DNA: TGTGCCAGCGCGGGGGCGGCGAACACTGAAGCTTTCTTT. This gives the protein CASAGAANTEAFF.

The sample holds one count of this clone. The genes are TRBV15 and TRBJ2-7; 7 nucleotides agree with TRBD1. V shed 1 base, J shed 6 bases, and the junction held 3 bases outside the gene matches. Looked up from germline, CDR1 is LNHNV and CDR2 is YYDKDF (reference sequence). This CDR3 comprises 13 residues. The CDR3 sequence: CATSRGGGGEQYF. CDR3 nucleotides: TGTGCCACCAGCAGAGGAGGGGGCGGCGAGCAGTACTTC.

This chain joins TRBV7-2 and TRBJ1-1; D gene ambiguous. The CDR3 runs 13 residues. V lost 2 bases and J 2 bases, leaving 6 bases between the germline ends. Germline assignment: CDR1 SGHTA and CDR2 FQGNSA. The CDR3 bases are TGTGCCAGCAGCTTACTCCGTAACACTGAAGCTTTCTTT. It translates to CASSLLRNTEAFF. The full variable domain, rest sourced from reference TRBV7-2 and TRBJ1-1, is GAGVSQSPSNKVTEKGKDVELRCDPISGHTALYWYRQSLGQGLEFLIYFQGNSAPDKSGLPSDRFSAERTGGSVSTLTIQRTQQEDSAVYLCASSLLRNTEAFFGQGTRLTVV.

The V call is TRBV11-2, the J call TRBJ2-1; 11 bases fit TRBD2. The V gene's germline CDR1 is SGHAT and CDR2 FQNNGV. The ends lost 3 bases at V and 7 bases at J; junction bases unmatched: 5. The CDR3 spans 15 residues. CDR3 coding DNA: TGTGCCAGCAGCTTGCTAGCGGGGGGAACGAATGAGCAGTTCTTC. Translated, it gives CASSLLAGGTNEQFF.

DNA of the CDR3: TGTGCCAGCAGTGGACAGTCTGGGGCCAACGTCCTGACTTTC. This codes for CASSGQSGANVLTF. The chain combines TRBV6-5 with TRBJ2-6, with D perhaps TRBD1 (6 bases). V lost 5 bases to trimming and J lost 1 base, with 6 bases between them. This CDR3 region has 14 residues. Per the germline V gene, CDR1 is MNHEY and CDR2 is SVGAGI.

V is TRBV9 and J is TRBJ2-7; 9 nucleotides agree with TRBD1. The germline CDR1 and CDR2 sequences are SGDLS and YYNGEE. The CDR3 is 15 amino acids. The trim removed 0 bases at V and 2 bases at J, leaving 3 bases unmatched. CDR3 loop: CASSVGGTGTYEQYF. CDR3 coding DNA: TGTGCCAGCAGCGTAGGGGGGACAGGGACCTACGAGCAGTACTTC.

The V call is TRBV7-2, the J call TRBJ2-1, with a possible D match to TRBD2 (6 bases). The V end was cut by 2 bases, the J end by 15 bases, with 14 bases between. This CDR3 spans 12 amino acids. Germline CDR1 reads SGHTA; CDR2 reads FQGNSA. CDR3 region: CASSLYAGPGFF. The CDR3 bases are TGTGCCAGCAGCTTATACGCGGGGCCGGGGTTCTTC.

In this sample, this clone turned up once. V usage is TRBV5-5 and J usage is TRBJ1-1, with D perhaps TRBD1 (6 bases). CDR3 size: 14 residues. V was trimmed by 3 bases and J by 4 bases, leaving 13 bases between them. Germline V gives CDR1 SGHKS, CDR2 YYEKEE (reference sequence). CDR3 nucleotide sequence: TGTGCCAGCAGCTGGGGGCGCAGGGGCACTGAAGCTTTCTTT. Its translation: CASSWGRRGTEAFF.